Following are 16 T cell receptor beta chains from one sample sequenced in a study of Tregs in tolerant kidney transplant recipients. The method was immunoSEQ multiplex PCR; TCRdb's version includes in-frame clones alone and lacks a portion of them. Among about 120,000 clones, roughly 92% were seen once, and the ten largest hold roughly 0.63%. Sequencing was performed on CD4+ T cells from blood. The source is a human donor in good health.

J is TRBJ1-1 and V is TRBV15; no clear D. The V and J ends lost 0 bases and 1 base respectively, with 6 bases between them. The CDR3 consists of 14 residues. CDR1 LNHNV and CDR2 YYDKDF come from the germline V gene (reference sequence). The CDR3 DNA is TGTGCCACCAGCAGAGATCCTCGGAACACTGAAGCTTTCTTT. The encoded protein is CATSRDPRNTEAFF.

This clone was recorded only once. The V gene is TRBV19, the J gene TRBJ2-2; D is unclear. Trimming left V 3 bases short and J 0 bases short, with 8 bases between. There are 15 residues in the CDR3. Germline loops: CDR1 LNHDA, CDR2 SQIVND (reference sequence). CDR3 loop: CASSMFQPNTGELFF. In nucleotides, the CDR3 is TGTGCCAGTAGTATGTTTCAACCGAACACCGGGGAGCTGTTTTTT.

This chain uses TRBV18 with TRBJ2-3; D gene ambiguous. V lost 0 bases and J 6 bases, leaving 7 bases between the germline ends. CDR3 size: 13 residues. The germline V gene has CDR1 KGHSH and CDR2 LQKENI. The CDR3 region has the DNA TGTGCCAGCTCACCACCGATGTTGGATACGCAGTATTTT. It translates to CASSPPMLDTQYF.

CDR3 DNA sequence: TGTGCCAGCAGTGAGGGACAGGACTATGGCTACACCTTC. It codes for CASSEGQDYGYTF. J is TRBJ1-2 and V is TRBV2; 8 bases map to TRBD1. This CDR3 is 13 amino acids long. V trimming: 3 bases; J trimming: 3 bases; junction bases outside the gene matches: 0. The germline V gene has CDR1 SNHLY and CDR2 FYNNEI.

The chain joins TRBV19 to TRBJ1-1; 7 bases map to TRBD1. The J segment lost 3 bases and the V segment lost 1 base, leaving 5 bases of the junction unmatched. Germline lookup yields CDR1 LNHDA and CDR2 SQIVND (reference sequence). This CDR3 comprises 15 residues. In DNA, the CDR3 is TGTGCCAGTAGTATAGCCAGGGGGGGGGACACTGAAGCTTTCTTT. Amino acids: CASSIARGGDTEAFF.

CDR3 region: CASSESARADTQYF. The CDR3 DNA is TGTGCCAGCAGTGAGAGCGCTAGGGCAGATACGCAGTATTTT. The chain joins TRBV6-1 to TRBJ2-3; D unclear. This CDR3 comprises 14 residues. Looked up from germline, CDR1 is MNHNS and CDR2 is SASEGT. With 3 bases removed from V and 4 bases from J, the gap between germline ends came to 11 bases.

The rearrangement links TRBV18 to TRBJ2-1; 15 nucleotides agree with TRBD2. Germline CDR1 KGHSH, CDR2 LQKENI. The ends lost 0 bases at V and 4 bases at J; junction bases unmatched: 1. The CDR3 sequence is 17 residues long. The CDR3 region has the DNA TGTGCCAGCTCACCACCGGGACTAGCGGGGGGTTACAATGAGCAGTTCTTC. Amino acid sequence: CASSPPGLAGGYNEQFF.

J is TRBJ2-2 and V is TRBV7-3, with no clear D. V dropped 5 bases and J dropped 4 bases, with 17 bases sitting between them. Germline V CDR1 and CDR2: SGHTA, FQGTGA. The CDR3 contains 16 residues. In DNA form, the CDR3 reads TGTGCCAGCAGCCTACAAAGCGATCGAGGCACCGGGGAGCTGTTTTTT. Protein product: CASSLQSDRGTGELFF.

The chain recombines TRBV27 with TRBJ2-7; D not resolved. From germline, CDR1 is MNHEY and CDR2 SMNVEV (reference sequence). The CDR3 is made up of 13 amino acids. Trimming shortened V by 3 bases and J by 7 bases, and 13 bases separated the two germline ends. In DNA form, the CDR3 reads TGTGCCAGCAGTTTTCCAAATGTGCGGGAGCAGTACTTC. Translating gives CASSFPNVREQYF.

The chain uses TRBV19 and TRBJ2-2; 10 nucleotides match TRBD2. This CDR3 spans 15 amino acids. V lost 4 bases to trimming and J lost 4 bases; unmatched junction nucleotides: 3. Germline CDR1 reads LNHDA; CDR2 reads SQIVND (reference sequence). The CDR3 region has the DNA TGTGCCAGTAGTAGAGCGGGGGGGCCCACCGGGGAGCTGTTTTTT. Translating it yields CASSRAGGPTGELFF.

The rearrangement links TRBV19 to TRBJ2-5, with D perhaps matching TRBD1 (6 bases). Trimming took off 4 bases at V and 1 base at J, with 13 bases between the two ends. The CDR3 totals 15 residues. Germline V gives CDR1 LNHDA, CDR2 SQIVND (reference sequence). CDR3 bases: TGTGCCAGTAGTAAGAAGGACAGAACCCAAGAGACCCAGTACTTC. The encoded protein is CASSKKDRTQETQYF.

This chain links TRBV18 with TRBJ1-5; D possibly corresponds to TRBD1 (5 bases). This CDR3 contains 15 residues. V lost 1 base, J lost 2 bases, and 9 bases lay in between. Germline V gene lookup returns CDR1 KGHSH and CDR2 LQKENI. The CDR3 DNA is TGTGCCAGCTCACCACTTGGCAGGGGCAATCAGCCCCAGCATTTT. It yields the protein CASSPLGRGNQPQHF.

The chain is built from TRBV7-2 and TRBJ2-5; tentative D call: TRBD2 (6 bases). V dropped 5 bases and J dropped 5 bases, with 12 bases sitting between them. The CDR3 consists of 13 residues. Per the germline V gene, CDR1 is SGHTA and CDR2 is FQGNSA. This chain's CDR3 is CASSLSGRETQYF. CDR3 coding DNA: TGTGCCAGCAGCCTCTCGGGGAGGGAGACCCAGTACTTC.

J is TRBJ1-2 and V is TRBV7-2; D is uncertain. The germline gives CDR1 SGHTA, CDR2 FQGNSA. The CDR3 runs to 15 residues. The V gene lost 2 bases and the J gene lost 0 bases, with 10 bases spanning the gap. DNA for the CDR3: TGTGCCAGCAGCTTATCAGGACCAGCTAACTATGGCTACACCTTC. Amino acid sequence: CASSLSGPANYGYTF.

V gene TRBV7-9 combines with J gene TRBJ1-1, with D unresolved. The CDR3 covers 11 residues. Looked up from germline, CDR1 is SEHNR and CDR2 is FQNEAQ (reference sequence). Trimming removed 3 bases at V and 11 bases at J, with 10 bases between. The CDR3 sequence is CASSFTLLAFF. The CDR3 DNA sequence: TGTGCCAGCAGCTTTACACTGCTGGCTTTCTTT.

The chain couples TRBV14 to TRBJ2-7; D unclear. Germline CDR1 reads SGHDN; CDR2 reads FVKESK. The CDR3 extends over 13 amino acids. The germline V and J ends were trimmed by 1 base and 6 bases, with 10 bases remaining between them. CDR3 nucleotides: TGTGCCAGCAGCCAAGGGGTCTCGTCCGAGCAGTACTTC. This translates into CASSQGVSSEQYF.